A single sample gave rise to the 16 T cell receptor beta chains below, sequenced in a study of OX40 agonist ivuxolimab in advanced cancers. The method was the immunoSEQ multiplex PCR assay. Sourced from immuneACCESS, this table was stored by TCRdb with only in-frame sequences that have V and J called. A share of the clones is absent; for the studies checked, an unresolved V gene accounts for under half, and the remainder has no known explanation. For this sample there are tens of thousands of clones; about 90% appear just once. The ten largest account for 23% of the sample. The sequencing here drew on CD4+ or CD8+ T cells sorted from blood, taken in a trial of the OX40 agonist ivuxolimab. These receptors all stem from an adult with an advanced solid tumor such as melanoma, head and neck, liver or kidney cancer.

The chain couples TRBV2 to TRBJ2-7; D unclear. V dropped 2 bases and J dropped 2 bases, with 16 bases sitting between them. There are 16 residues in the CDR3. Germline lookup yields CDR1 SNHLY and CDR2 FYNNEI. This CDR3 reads CASSESAPSPTYEQYF. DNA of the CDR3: TGTGCCAGCAGTGAATCCGCTCCTTCGCCTACCTACGAGCAGTACTTC.

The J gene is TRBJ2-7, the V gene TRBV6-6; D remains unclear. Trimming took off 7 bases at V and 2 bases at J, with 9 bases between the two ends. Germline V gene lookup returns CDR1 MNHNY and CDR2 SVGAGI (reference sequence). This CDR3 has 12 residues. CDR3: CASNVGTYEQYF. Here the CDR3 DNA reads TGTGCCAGCAACGTGGGGACCTACGAGCAGTACTTC.

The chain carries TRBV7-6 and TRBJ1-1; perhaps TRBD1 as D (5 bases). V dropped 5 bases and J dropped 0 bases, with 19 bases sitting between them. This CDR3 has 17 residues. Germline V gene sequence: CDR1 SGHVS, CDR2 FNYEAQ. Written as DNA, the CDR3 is TGTGCCAGCAGCCACCGGGACGGCTATGAAATGAACACTGAAGCTTTCTTT. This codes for CASSHRDGYEMNTEAFF.

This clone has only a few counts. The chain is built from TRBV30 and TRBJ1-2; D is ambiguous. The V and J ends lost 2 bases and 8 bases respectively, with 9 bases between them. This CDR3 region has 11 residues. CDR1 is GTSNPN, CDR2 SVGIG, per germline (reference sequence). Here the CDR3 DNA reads TGTGCCTGGAGTTACGGACCGGGCTACACCTTC. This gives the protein CAWSYGPGYTF.

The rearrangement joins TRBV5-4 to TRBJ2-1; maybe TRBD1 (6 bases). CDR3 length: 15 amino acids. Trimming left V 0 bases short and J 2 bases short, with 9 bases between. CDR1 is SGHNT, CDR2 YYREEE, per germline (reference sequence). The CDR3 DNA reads TGTGCCAGCAGCTTGGGAGGGACAACCTACAATGAGCAGTTCTTC. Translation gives CASSLGGTTYNEQFF.

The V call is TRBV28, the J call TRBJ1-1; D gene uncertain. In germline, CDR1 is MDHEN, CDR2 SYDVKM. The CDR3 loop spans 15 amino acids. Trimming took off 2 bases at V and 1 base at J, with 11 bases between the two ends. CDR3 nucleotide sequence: TGTGCCAGCAGTTTAGCCGCATCGTGGAACACTGAAGCTTTCTTT. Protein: CASSLAASWNTEAFF. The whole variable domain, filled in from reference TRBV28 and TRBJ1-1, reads DVKVTQSSRYLVKRTGEKVFLECVQDMDHENMFWYRQDPGLGLRLIYFSYDVKMKEKGDIPEGYSVSREKKERFSLILESASTNQTSMYLCASSLAASWNTEAFFGQGTRLTVV.

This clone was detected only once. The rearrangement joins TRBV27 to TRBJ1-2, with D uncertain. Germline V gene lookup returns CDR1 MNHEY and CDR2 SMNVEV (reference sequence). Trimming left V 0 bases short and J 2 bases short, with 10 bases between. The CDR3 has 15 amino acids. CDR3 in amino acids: CASSLSAFGNYGYTF. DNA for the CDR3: TGTGCCAGCAGTTTATCTGCCTTTGGGAACTATGGCTACACCTTC.

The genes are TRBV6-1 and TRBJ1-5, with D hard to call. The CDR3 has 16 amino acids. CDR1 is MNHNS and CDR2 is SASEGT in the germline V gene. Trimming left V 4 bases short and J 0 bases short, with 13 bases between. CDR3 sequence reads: CASSVWGGDSNQPQHF. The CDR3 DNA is TGTGCCAGCAGTGTATGGGGAGGAGATAGCAATCAGCCCCAGCATTTT.

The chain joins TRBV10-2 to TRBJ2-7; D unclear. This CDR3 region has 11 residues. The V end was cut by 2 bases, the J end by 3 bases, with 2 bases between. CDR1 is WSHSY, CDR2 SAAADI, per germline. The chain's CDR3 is CASSEVYEQYF. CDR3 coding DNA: TGCGCCAGCAGTGAGGTCTACGAGCAGTACTTC.

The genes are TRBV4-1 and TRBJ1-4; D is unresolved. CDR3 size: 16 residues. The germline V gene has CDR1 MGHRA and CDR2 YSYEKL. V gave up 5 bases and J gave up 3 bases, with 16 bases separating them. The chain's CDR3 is CASSEITGYSNEKLFF. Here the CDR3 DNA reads TGCGCCAGCAGCGAGATTACTGGGTATTCTAATGAAAAACTGTTTTTT.

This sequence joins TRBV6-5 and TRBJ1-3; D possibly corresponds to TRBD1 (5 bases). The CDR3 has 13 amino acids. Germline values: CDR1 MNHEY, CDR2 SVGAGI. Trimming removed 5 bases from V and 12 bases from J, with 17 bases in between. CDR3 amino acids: CASSTTLMGHIYF. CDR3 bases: TGTGCCAGCAGTACGACTCTAATGGGGCACATATATTTT.

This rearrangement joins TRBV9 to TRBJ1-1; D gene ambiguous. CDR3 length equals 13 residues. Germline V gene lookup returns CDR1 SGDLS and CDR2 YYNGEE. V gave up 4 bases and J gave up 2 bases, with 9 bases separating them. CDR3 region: CASSLAINTEAFF. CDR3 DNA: TGTGCCAGCAGCTTGGCTATCAACACTGAAGCTTTCTTT. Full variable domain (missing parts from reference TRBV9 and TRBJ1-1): DSGVTQTPKHLITATGQRVTLRCSPRSGDLSVYWYQQSLDQGLQFLIQYYNGEERAKGNILERFSAQQFPDLHSELNLSSLELGDSALYFCASSLAINTEAFFGQGTRLTVV.

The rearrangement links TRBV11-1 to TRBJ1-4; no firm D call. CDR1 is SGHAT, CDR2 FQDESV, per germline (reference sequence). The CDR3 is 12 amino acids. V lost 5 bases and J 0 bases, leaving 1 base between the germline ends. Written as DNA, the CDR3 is TGTGCCAGCAGCGCAACTAATGAAAAACTGTTTTTT. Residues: CASSATNEKLFF.

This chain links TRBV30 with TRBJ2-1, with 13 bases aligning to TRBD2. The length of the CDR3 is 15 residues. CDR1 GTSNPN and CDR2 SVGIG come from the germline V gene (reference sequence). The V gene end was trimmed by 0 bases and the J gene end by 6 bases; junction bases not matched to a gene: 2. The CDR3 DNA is TGTGCCTGGAGTGTCGGACTAGCGGGAGCCAATGAGCAGTTCTTC. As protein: CAWSVGLAGANEQFF.

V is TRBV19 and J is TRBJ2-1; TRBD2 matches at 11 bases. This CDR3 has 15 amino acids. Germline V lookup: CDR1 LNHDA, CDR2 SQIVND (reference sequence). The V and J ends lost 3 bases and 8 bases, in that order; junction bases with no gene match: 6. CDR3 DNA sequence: TGTGCCAGTAGTATTATAACTAGCGGGAGCGATGAGCAGTTCTTC. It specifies CASSIITSGSDEQFF.

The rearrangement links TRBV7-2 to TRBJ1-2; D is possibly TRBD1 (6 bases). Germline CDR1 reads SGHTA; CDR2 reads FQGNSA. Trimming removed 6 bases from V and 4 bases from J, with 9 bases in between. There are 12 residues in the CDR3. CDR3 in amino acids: CASSSGVYGYTF. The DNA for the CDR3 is TGTGCCAGCAGTTCAGGGGTCTATGGCTACACCTTC.